Sequencing of this TCR beta chain was carried out in a study of blood T cell repertoires in COVID-19. Study at large: The United States, Italy and Spain were the sources of the acute and convalescent COVID-19 samples.

Per the original methods: From reference gene primer amplification, estimates of nucleated cell counts were derived. Sequencing was performed with immunoSEQ multiplex PCR; in TCRdb, only in-frame clones are kept and a portion is missing. V, J and clone size are those of that table, while D and trimming were read from the DNA. The sample has some 400,000 clones, 75% to 90% seen once. Donors were grouped by their self-reported clinical history. Recovered status applied to Cohort 3 donors who had two consecutive negative PCRs. It also applied to those with clearance or with symptom resolution. V lost 3 bases and J 0 bases, leaving 8 bases between the germline ends. CDR1 and CDR2 from the germline V gene are KGHSH and LQKENI. The CDR3 runs 15 residues.

The chain has TRBV18 and TRBJ2-2; D is possibly TRBD2 (5 bases). The sequence was obtained from a man younger than 45 who had recovered from COVID-19. The specimen sequenced was PBMCs or T cells enriched from blood (not recorded which). CDR3 amino acids: CASSPPSSNTGELFF. CDR3 nucleotides: TGTGCCAGCTCACCTCCTAGCTCGAACACCGGGGAGCTGTTTTTT. Complete variable domain (other parts from reference TRBV18 and TRBJ2-2): NAGVMQNPRHLVRRRGQEARLRCSPMKGHSHVYWYRQLPEEGLKFMVYLQKENIIDESGMPKERFSAEFPKEGPSILRIQQVVRGDSAAYFCASSPPSSNTGELFFGEGSRLTVL.